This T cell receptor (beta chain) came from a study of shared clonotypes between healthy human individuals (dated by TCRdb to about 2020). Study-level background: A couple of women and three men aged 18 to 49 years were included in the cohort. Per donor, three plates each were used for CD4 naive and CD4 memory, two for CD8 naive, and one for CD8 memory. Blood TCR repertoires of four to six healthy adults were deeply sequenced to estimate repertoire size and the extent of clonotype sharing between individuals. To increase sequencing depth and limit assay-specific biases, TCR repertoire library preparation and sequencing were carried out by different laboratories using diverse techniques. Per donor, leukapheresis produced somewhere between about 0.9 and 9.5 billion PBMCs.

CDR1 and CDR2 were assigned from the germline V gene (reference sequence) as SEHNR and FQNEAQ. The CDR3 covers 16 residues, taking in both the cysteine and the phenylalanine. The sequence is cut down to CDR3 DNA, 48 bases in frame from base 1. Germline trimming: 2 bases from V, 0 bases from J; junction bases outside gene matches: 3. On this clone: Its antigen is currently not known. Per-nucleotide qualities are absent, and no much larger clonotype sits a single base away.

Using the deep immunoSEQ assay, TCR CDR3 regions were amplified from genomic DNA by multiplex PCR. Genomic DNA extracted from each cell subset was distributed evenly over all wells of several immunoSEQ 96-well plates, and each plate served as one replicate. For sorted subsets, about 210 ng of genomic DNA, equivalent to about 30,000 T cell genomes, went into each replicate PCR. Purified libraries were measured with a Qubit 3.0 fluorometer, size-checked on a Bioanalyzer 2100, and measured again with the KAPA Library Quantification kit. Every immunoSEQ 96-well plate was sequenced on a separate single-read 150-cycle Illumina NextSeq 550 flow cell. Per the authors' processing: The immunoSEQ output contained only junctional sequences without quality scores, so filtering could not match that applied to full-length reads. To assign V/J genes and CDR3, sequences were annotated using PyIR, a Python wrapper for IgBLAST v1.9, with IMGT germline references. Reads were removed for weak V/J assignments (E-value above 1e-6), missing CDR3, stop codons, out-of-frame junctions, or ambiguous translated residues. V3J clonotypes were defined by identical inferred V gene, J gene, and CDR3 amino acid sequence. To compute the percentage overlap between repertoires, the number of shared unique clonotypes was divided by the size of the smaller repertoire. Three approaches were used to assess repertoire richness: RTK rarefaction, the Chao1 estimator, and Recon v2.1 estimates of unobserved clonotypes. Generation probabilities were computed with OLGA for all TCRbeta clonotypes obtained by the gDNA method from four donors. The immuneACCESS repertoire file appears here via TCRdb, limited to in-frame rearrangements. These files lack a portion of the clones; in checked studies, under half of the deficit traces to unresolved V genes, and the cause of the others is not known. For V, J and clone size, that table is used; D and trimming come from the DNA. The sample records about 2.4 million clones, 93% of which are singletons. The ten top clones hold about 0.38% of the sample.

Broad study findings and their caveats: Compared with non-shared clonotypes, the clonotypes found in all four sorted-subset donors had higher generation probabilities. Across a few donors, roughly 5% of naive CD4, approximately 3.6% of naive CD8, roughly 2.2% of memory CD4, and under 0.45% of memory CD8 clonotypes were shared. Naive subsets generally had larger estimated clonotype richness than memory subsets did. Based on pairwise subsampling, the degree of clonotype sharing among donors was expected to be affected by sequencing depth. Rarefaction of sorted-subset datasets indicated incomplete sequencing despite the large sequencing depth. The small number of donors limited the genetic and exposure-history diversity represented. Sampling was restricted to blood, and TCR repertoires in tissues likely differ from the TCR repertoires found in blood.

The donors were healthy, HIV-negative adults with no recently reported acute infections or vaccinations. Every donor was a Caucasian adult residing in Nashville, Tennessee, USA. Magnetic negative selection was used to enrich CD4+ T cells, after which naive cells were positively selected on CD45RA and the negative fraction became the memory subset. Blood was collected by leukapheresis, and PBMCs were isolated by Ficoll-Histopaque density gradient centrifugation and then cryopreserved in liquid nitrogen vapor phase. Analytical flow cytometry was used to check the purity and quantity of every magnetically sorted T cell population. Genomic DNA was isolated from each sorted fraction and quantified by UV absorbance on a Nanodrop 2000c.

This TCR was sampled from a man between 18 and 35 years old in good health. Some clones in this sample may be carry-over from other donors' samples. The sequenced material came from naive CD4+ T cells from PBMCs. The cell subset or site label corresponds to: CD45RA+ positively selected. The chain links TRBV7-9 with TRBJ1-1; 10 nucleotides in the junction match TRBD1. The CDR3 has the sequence CASSLRDRGMNTEAFF. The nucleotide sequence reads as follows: TGTGCCAGCAGCTTACGGGACAGGGGCATGAACACTGAAGCTTTCTTT.